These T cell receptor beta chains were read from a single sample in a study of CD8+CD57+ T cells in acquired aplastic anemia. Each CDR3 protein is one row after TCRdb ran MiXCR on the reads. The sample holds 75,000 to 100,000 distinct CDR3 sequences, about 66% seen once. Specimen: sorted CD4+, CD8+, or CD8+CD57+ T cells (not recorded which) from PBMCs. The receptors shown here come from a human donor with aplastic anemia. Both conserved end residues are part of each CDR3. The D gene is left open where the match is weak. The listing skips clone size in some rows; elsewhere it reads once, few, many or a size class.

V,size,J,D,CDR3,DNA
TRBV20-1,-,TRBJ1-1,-,CSAREPGPEAFF,TGCAGTGCTAGAGAGCCGGGACCTGAAGCTTTCTTT
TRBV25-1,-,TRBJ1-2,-,CASSQDRQGSYGYTF,TGCGCCAGCAGCCAAGATCGGCAGGGTAGCTATGGCTACACCTTC
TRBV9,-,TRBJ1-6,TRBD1,CASSPTGTGASPLHF,TGTGCCAGCAGCCCAACCGGGACAGGGGCCTCACCCCTCCACTTT
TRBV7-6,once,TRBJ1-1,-,CASSLFNGNTEAFF,TGTGCCAGCAGCTTGTTCAACGGGAACACTGAAGCTTTCTTT
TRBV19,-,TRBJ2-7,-,CASSIDPTGGEQYF,TGTGCCAGTAGTATAGATCCTACAGGCGGGGAGCAGTACTTC
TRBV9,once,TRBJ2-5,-,CASSVLARLGWGETQYF,TGTGCCAGCAGCGTCCTCGCCCGGTTGGGGTGGGGAGAGACCCAGTACTTC
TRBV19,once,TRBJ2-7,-,CASSNSGGHLPYEQYF,TGTGCCAGTAGTAATTCGGGGGGACACCTTCCCTACGAGCAGTACTTC
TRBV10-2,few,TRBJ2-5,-,CASSDPGRETQYF,TGCGCCAGCAGTGATCCAGGGCGGGAGACCCAGTACTTC
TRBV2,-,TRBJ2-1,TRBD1,CASSNDRGDYNEQFF,TGTGCCAGCAGTAACGACAGGGGAGACTACAATGAGCAGTTCTTC
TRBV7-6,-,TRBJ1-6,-,CASSEMHGDSPLHF,TGTGCCAGCAGCGAGATGCACGGGGATTCACCCCTCCACTTT
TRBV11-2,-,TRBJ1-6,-,CASSLDIRTKRSPLHF,TGTGCCAGCAGCTTAGATATAAGGACAAAGCGGTCACCCCTCCACTTT
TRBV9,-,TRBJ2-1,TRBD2,CASSVTQRGSSYNEQFF,TGTGCCAGCAGCGTCACCCAGCGGGGAAGCTCCTACAATGAGCAGTTCTTC
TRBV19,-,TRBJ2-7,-,CASSRTDETYEQYF,TGTGCCAGCAGCAGGACAGATGAGACCTACGAGCAGTACTTC
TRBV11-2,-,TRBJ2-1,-,CASSLGAGNSYNEQFF,TGTGCCAGCAGCTTAGGGGCAGGAAACTCCTACAATGAGCAGTTCTTC
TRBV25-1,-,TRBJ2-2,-,CASSEGTRTTGELFF,TGTGCCAGCAGTGAAGGGACTCGAACCACCGGGGAGCTGTTTTTT
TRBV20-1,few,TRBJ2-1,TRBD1,CSAGTDRSGHEQFF,TGCAGTGCTGGAACGGACAGGTCTGGTCATGAGCAGTTCTTC
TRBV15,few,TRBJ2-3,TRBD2,CATSRGTSAITDTQYF,TGTGCCACCAGCAGAGGGACTAGCGCTATCACAGATACGCAGTATTTT
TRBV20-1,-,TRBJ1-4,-,CSARDGATEKLFF,TGCAGTGCTAGAGATGGGGCAACTGAAAAACTGTTTTTT